The source of this T cell receptor beta chain is a study of radiation and T cells in renal cell carcinoma. TCRdb keeps only in-frame clones here, not all; method: immunoSEQ multiplex PCR. The data show 45,000 or so clones, roughly 80% seen once. This CDR3 is 15 amino acids long. Germline-derived CDR1 and CDR2 are SGHRS and YFSETQ. Trimming took 0 bases from V and 4 from J, leaving 11 bases between them. Time point meaning: baseline pretreatment blood. Specified treatment: 15 Gy SBRT to primary tumor, nephrectomy 4 weeks later. After SBRT, blood was collected at 2 and 4 weeks, plus baseline. The TCR was taken from a woman in her 70s with renal cell carcinoma. V and J are TRBV5-1 and TRBJ2-1, with D tentatively TRBD2 (6 bases). Sequenced material: blood, taken from a patient whose treatment included radiotherapy and nephrectomy. As DNA, the CDR3 is TGCGCCAGCAGCTTGGACGCGGGGCGATACAATGAGCAGTTCTTC. Protein product: CASSLDAGRYNEQFF.